The rows below give T cell receptor beta chains drawn from one sample of a study of patients and donors after allogeneic stem cell transplantation. Using its own MiXCR run on the RT-PCR reads, TCRdb lists one record per CDR3 protein. The sample records approximately 200,000 distinct CDR3 sequences, 38% being singletons. Sequences were obtained from blood, either unsorted or a sorted T cell fraction (not recorded which). The receptors come from a human donor who was either an allogeneic HSCT recipient or a stem cell or donor lymphocyte infusion donor (not recorded which). It is not recorded whose cells these are; they may come from a transplant donor. CDR3s include the opening cysteine and the closing phenylalanine or tryptophan. A D gene is named only where the DNA matches it firmly. A row's size may be missing; if present it is once, few, many or a size class.

D	size	V	J	CDR3	DNA
NA	once	TRBV20-1	TRBJ2-3	CSARGVDTQYF	TGCAGTGCTCGGGGCGTAGATACGCAGTATTTT
NA	NA	TRBV7-2	TRBJ2-3	CASSLDPGITDTQYF	TGTGCCAGCAGCTTAGACCCGGGGATCACAGATACGCAGTATTTT
NA	NA	TRBV29-1	TRBJ1-1	CSVEDREVTTEAFF	TGCAGCGTTGAAGACAGAGAAGTCACCACTGAAGCTTTCTTT
NA	once	TRBV12-3/TRBV12-4	TRBJ2-3	CASTRASTDTQYF	TGTGCCAGCACCAGGGCTAGCACAGATACGCAGTATTTT
TRBD1	few	TRBV12-3/TRBV12-4	TRBJ1-4	CASRRTGNNEKLFF	TGTGCCAGCAGACGGACAGGGAATAATGAAAAACTGTTTTTT
TRBD1	few	TRBV12-3/TRBV12-4	TRBJ1-5	CASSHRGGDQPQHF	TGTGCCAGCAGTCACAGGGGTGGCGATCAGCCCCAGCATTTT
NA	NA	TRBV12-3/TRBV12-4	TRBJ2-6	CASSFLGAGANVLTF	TGTGCCAGCAGTTTTCTGGGGGCTGGGGCCAACGTCCTGACTTTC
NA	NA	TRBV3-1	TRBJ2-2	CASSPGLLRTGELFF	TGTGCCAGCAGCCCCGGACTGCTGCGCACCGGGGAGCTGTTTTTT
NA	NA	TRBV6-2/TRBV6-3	TRBJ1-2	CASSYHLGQPPYGYTF	TGTGCCAGCAGTTACCACCTAGGACAGCCGCCCTATGGCTACACCTTC
NA	few	TRBV15	TRBJ1-3	CATSTRAGNTIYF	TGTGCCACCAGCACCAGGGCCGGAAACACCATATATTTT
TRBD1	few	TRBV20-1	TRBJ2-1	CSARTGPNEQFF	TGCAGTGCTAGGACAGGGCCCAATGAGCAGTTCTTC
TRBD2	few	TRBV12-3/TRBV12-4	TRBJ2-3	CASTSGATGAYTQYF	TGTGCCAGTACTAGCGGGGCCACAGGGGCGTATACGCAGTATTTT
NA	few	TRBV10-3	TRBJ1-2	CAISEWAEYGYTF	TGTGCCATCAGTGAGTGGGCAGAGTATGGCTACACCTTC
NA	NA	TRBV6-2/TRBV6-3	TRBJ1-1	CASSYLGLDTEAFF	TGTGCCAGCAGTTACTTGGGGTTGGACACTGAAGCTTTCTTT
NA	NA	TRBV21-1	TRBJ2-7	CASSKSRHLSYEQYF	TGTGCCAGCAGCAAATCCAGGCACCTTTCCTACGAGCAGTACTTC
NA	NA	TRBV10-3	TRBJ2-7	CALRGDGDYEQYF	TGTGCCTTGAGAGGGGACGGTGACTACGAGCAGTACTTC
NA	few	TRBV12-3/TRBV12-4	TRBJ1-5	CASSLWADSNQPQHF	TGTGCCAGCAGTTTATGGGCAGATAGCAATCAGCCCCAGCATTTT
TRBD2	NA	TRBV5-1	TRBJ2-3	CASSSLAGVTDTQYF	TGCGCCAGCAGCTCACTAGCGGGAGTAACAGATACGCAGTATTTT
TRBD1	few	TRBV7-6	TRBJ1-2	CASSLRGDGYTF	TGTGCCAGCAGCCTCAGGGGGGATGGCTACACCTTC
TRBD1	NA	TRBV18	TRBJ1-1	CASSPWTGGWNTEAFF	TGTGCCAGCTCACCCTGGACAGGGGGCTGGAACACTGAAGCTTTCTTT
NA	NA	TRBV12-3/TRBV12-4	TRBJ1-2	CASSLIRYGYTF	TGTGCCAGCAGTTTAATTCGGTATGGCTACACCTTC
TRBD1	few	TRBV19	TRBJ1-5	CAGGDRLNQPQHF	TGTGCCGGGGGGGACAGACTCAATCAGCCCCAGCATTTT
NA	NA	TRBV20-1	TRBJ1-6	CSAETRVSSPLHF	TGCAGTGCCGAAACCCGGGTTAGTTCACCCCTCCACTTT
TRBD1	NA	TRBV5-1	TRBJ2-3	CASSLVGTVTDTQYF	TGCGCCAGCAGCTTGGTCGGGACAGTCACAGATACGCAGTATTTT
TRBD1	NA	TRBV10-3	TRBJ1-4	CAISESRQGDEKLFF	TGTGCCATCAGTGAGTCACGACAGGGAGATGAAAAACTGTTTTTT
NA	NA	TRBV7-9	TRBJ1-1	CASSPQLGGMNTEAFF	TGTGCCAGCAGCCCCCAATTAGGGGGGATGAACACTGAAGCTTTCTTT
NA	few	TRBV6-6	TRBJ1-2	CASSPDRAGGYTF	TGTGCCAGCAGTCCGGACAGAGCGGGGGGCTACACCTTC
TRBD1	NA	TRBV20-1	TRBJ1-1	CSGLQGENTEAFF	TGCAGTGGACTACAGGGGGAAAACACTGAAGCTTTCTTT
TRBD2	NA	TRBV24-1	TRBJ2-2	CATSDPSGLATSGTGELFF	TGTGCCACCAGTGACCCATCGGGACTAGCGACCTCCGGGACCGGGGAGCTGTTTTTT
NA	many	TRBV12-3/TRBV12-4	TRBJ1-2	CASSFGETGYTF	TGTGCCAGCAGTTTCGGGGAAACCGGCTACACCTTC
NA	NA	TRBV3-1	TRBJ2-7	CASSQDPAGSSGEQYF	TGTGCCAGCAGCCAAGATCCCGCAGGGTCTTCGGGCGAGCAGTACTTC
NA	NA	TRBV7-2	TRBJ2-5	CASSSVLQTQYF	TGTGCCAGCAGCAGCGTCTTGCAGACCCAGTACTTC
NA	NA	TRBV7-2	TRBJ1-2	CASSLGSHRLNYGYTF	TGTGCCAGCAGCTTAGGTTCCCACAGACTTAACTATGGCTACACCTTC
TRBD1	few	TRBV4-1	TRBJ1-1	CASSTRQGGNTEAFF	TGCGCCAGCAGCACCCGACAGGGGGGGAACACTGAAGCTTTCTTT
TRBD1	NA	TRBV6-6	TRBJ1-5	CASSYTTGSQPQHF	TGTGCCAGCAGTTACACGACAGGGAGTCAGCCCCAGCATTTT
NA	few	TRBV4-3	TRBJ1-6	CASSQVLADSSSSYNSPLHF	TGCGCCAGCAGCCAAGTTTTGGCGGACTCGAGTTCATCCTATAATTCACCCCTCCACTTT
NA	NA	TRBV20-1	TRBJ1-5	CSAREDLRDINQPQHF	TGCAGTGCTAGAGAAGACCTTAGGGACATTAATCAGCCCCAGCATTTT
NA	few	TRBV4-3	TRBJ1-6	CASSQESGRVGNSPLHF	TGCGCCAGCAGCCAAGAGTCAGGCAGGGTCGGTAATTCACCCCTCCACTTT
NA	NA	TRBV4-2	TRBJ1-5	CASSQGLLGGNQPQHF	TGTGCCAGCAGCCAAGGACTTCTAGGGGGCAATCAGCCCCAGCATTTT
NA	NA	TRBV12-3/TRBV12-4	TRBJ1-2	CASSLASLTGEAYGYTF	TGTGCCAGCAGTTTGGCCAGCTTGACAGGAGAGGCCTATGGCTACACCTTC
NA	many	TRBV7-8	TRBJ2-4	CASSPSSLSNIQYF	TGTGCCAGCAGCCCCAGTAGTCTCTCAAACATTCAGTACTTC
TRBD2	few	TRBV29-1	TRBJ2-1	CSVEGLALNEQFF	TGCAGCGTTGAGGGACTAGCTCTCAATGAGCAGTTCTTC
TRBD1	NA	TRBV12-3/TRBV12-4	TRBJ2-5	CASRNQGAQETQYF	TGTGCCAGCAGAAACCAGGGGGCCCAAGAGACCCAGTACTTC
NA	few	TRBV5-1	TRBJ1-2	CASSGPRNYGYTF	TGCGCCAGCAGCGGCCCGAGGAACTATGGCTACACCTTC
TRBD1	few	TRBV5-1	TRBJ1-1	CASSLQGARTEAFF	TGCGCCAGCAGCTTACAGGGGGCGAGGACTGAAGCTTTCTTT
NA	few	TRBV9	TRBJ1-1	CASSVATDYTEAFF	TGTGCCAGCAGCGTAGCTACAGACTACACTGAAGCTTTCTTT
NA	NA	TRBV20-1	TRBJ1-1	CSAVRGGKAEAFF	TGCAGTGCTGTGAGGGGGGGGAAGGCTGAAGCTTTCTTT
NA	NA	TRBV6-1	TRBJ2-7	CASSGPGPLSSTYEQYF	TGTGCCAGCAGTGGTCCGGGGCCCCTTTCATCAACCTACGAGCAGTACTTC
NA	few	TRBV3-1	TRBJ2-3	CASSQQEGAYTDTQYF	TGTGCCAGCAGCCAACAGGAGGGGGCCTACACAGATACGCAGTATTTT
NA	few	TRBV30	TRBJ2-1	CAWSDMGEQFF	TGTGCCTGGAGTGACATGGGTGAGCAGTTCTTC
TRBD1	few	TRBV20-1	TRBJ2-3	CSARKSTGEDTQYF	TGCAGTGCTAGAAAGTCCACAGGGGAAGATACGCAGTATTTT
TRBD1	few	TRBV12-3/TRBV12-4	TRBJ1-2	CASSLDRGSYGYTF	TGTGCCAGCAGTTTGGACAGGGGTTCCTATGGCTACACCTTC
NA	few	TRBV12-3/TRBV12-4	TRBJ1-1	CASNDPGRGRNTEAFF	TGTGCCAGCAACGACCCCGGGAGGGGTAGGAACACTGAAGCTTTCTTT
NA	NA	TRBV5-1	TRBJ1-4	CASSPAVPNEKLFF	TGCGCCAGCAGCCCGGCTGTGCCTAATGAAAAACTGTTTTTT